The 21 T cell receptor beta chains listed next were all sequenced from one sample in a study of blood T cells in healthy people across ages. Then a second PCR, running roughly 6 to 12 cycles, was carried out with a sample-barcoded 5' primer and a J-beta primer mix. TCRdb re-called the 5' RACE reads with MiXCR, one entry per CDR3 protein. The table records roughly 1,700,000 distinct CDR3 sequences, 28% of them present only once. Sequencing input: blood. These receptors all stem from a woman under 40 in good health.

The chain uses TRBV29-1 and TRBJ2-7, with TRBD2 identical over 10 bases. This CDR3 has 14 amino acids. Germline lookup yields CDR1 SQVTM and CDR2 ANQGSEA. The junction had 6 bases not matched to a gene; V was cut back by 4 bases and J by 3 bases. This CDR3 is CSVVPGTSDYEQYF. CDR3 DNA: TGCAGCGTTGTCCCCGGGACTAGCGACTACGAGCAGTACTTC.

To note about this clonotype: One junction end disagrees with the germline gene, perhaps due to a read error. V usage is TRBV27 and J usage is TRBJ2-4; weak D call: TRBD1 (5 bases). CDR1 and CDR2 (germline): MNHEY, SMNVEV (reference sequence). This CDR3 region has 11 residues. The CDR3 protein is CAGSLGAEQYF. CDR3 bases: TGTGCCGGCAGTTTAGGGGCGGAGCAGTACTTC.

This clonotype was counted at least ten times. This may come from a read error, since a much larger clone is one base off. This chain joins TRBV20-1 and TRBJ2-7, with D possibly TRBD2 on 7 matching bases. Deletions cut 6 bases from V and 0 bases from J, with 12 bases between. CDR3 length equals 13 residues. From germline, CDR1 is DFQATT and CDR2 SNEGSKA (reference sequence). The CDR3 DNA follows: TGCAGTGCCAAGGGGGGGATCTCCTACGAGCAGTACTTC. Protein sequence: CSAKGGISYEQYF.

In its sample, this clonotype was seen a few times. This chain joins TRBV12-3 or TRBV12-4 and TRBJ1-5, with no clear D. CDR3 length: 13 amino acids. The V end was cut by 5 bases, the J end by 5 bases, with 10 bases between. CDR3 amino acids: CASSTQEDQPQHF. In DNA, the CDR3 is TGTGCCAGCAGTACCCAGGAGGATCAGCCCCAGCATTTT.

CDR3 bases: TGCAGCGTCAGGGGCGGTCCCGGGACAGGGGTTAGGGAGACCCAGTACTTC. It encodes CSVRGGPGTGVRETQYF. The chain is built from TRBV29-1 and TRBJ2-5; TRBD1 aligns across 10 bases. Trimming took 6 bases from V and 5 from J; bases not matched to a gene: 18. This CDR3 comprises 17 residues. From germline, CDR1 is SQVTM and CDR2 ANQGSEA.

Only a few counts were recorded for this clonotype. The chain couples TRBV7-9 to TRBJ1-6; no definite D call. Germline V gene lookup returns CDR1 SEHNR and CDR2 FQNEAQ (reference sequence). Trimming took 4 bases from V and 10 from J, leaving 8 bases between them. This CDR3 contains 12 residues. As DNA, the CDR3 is TGTGCCAGCAGCTCTGTTGCGTCACCCCTCCACTTT. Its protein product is CASSSVASPLHF.

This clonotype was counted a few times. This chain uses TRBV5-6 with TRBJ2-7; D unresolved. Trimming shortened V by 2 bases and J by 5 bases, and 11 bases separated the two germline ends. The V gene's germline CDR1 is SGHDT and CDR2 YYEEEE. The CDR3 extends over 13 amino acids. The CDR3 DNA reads TGTGCCAGCAGCTTCCAGGACCGAAACGAGCAGTACTTC. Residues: CASSFQDRNEQYF. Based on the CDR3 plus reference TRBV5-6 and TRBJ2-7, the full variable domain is DAGVTQSPTHLIKTRGQQVTLRCSPKSGHDTVSWYQQALGQGPQFIFQYYEEEERQRGNFPDRFSGHQFPNYSSELNVNALLLGDSALYLCASSFQDRNEQYFGPGTRLTVT.

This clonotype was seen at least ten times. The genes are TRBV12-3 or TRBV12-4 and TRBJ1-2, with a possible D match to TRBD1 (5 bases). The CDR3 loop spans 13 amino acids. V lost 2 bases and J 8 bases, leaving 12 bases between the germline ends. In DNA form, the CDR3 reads TGTGCCAGCAGTTTAAGCGGGGCGAGGGGCTACACCTTC. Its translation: CASSLSGARGYTF.

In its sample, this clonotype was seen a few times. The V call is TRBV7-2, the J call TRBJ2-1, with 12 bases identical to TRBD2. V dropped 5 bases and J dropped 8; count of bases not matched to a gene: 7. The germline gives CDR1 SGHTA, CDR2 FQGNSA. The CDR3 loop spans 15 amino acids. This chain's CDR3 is CASSPQTSGGHEQFF. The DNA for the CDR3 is TGTGCCAGCAGCCCACAGACTAGCGGGGGCCATGAGCAGTTCTTC.

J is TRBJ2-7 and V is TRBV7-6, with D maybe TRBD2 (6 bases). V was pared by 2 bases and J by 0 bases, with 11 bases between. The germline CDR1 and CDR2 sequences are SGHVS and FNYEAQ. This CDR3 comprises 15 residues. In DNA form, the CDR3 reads TGTGCCAGCAGCTTACTAGCGCCTCCCTCCTACGAGCAGTACTTC. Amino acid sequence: CASSLLAPPSYEQYF.

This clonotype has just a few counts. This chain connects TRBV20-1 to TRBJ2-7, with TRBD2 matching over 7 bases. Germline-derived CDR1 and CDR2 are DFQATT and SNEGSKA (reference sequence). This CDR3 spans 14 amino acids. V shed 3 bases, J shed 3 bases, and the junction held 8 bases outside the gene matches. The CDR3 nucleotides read TGCAGTGCTAGGGAGGGCGGGGGAGTCTACGAGCAGTACTTC. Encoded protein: CSAREGGGVYEQYF.

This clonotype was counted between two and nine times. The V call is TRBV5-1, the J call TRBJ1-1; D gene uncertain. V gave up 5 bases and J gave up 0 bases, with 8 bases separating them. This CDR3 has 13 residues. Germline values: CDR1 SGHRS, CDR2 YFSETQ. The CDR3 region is CASREQMNTEAFF. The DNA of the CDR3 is TGCGCCAGCAGAGAGCAAATGAACACTGAAGCTTTCTTT.

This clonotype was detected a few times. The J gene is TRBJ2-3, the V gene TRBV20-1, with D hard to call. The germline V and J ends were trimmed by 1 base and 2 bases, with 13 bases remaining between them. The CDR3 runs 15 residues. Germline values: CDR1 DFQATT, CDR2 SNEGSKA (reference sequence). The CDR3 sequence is CSARAVTENTDTQYF. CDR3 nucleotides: TGCAGTGCTAGAGCGGTGACGGAAAACACAGATACGCAGTATTTT.

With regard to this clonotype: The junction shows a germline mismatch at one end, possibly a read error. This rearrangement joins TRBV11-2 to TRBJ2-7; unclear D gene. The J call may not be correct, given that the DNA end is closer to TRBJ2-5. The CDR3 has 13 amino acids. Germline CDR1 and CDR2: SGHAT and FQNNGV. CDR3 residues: CANSLAYWETQYF. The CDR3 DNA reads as TGTGCCAACAGCTTAGCCTACTGGGAGACCCAGTACTTC.

The CDR3 loop reads CASSPPSGRGYEQYF. CDR3 nucleotides: TGTGCCAGCAGTCCTCCAAGCGGGAGGGGCTACGAGCAGTACTTC. V gene TRBV6-5 combines with J gene TRBJ2-7; TRBD2 matches at 10 bases. V shed 5 bases, J shed 3 bases, and the junction held 7 bases outside the gene matches. The CDR3 spans 15 residues. Germline-derived CDR1 and CDR2 are MNHEY and SVGAGI.

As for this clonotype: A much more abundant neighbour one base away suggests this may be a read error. CDR3 in amino acids: CASSQGGRTRYEQYF. Written as DNA, the CDR3 is TGTGCCAGCAGCCAAGGAGGCCGGACTCGCTACGAGCAGTACTTC. The rearrangement joins TRBV14 to TRBJ2-7, with TRBD2 as a possible D gene (5 bases). Trimming left V 1 base short and J 3 bases short, with 13 bases between. The CDR3 sequence is 15 residues long. Germline CDR1 reads SGHDN; CDR2 reads FVKESK.

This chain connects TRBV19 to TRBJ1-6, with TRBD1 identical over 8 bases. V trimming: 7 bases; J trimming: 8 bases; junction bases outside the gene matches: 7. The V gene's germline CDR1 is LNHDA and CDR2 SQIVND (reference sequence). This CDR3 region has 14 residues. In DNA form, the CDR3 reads TGTGCCAGTAACCTACAGGGGGGGGATTCACCCCTCCACTTT. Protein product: CASNLQGGDSPLHF.

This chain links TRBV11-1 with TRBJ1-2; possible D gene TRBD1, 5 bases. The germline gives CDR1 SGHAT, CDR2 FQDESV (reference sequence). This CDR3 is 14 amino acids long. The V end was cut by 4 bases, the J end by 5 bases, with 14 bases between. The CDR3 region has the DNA TGTGCCAGCAGCTCTGGAGGGGACTTTTATGGCTACACCTTC. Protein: CASSSGGDFYGYTF. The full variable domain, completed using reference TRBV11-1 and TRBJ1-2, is EAEVAQSPRYKITEKSQAVAFWCDPISGHATLYWYRQILGQGPELLVQFQDESVVDDSQLPKDRFSAERLKGVDSTLKIQPAELGDSAMYLCASSSGGDFYGYTFGSGTRLTVV.

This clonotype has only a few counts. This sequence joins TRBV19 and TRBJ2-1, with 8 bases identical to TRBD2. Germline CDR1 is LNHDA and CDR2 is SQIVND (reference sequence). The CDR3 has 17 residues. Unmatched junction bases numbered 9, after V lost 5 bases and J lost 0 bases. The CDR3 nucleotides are TGTGCCAGTAGTGCCAGCGGGGGCTTGAGCTCCTACAATGAGCAGTTCTTC. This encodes CASSASGGLSSYNEQFF.

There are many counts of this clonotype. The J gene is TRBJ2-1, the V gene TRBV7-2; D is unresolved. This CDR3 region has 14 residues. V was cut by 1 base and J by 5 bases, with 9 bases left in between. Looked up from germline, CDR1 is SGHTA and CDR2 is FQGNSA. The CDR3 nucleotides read TGTGCCAGCAGCTTAGGCGCTGAAGACAATGAGCAGTTCTTC. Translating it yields CASSLGAEDNEQFF.

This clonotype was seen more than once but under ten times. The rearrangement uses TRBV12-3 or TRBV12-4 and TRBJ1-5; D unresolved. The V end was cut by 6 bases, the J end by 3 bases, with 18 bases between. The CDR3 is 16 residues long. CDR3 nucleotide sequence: TGTGCCAGCAGCCCCATAACCACTTTGCCCAATCAGCCCCAGCATTTT. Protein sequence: CASSPITTLPNQPQHF.